Below, one T cell receptor beta chain is given with its context. The PCR ran on 60 Vbeta and 13 Jbeta primers. Profiling relied on immunoSEQ multiplex PCR, and the TCRdb table lists in-frame clones only, not all of them. The sample has 200,000 to 250,000 clones, 82% seen once. This CDR3 contains 15 residues. Trimming removed 5 bases from V and 4 bases from J, with 18 bases in between. The V gene's germline CDR1 is MNHEY and CDR2 SMNVEV (reference sequence). The sample originates from a study of cytomegalovirus exposure and HLA in healthy donors. J is TRBJ2-7 and V is TRBV27; D not resolved. Input material: PBMCs. The origin of this receptor is a woman aged 35 to 49 in good health and CMV-seronegative. The CDR3 nucleotides read TGTGCCAGCAGTCCCCATAACAGCCACGGATACGAGCAGTACTTC. As protein: CASSPHNSHGYEQYF.